A selection of T cell receptor beta chains follows, all from one sample in a study of T cells in localized non-small cell lung cancer. Measured with immunoSEQ multiplex PCR; TCRdb has only the in-frame clones, and not every one. This table has roughly 38,000 clones, around nine tenths appearing once. Material: peripheral blood, obtained before any cancer treatment. These receptors all stem from a female donor of 60 years or more with stage I squamous cell lung carcinoma. Each CDR3 is given with its conserved first and last residue. The D gene is left open where the match is weak. For some rows the clone size is stated as once, few or many, or as a class when expanded; others skip it.

.,TRBV5-4,TRBD2,13,TRBJ2-1,CASSLAVRNEQFF,TGTGCCAGCAGTCTAGCGGTTCGGAATGAGCAGTTCTTC
.,TRBV6-6,TRBD2,15,TRBJ2-7,CASSSPLGGEDEQYF,TGTGCCAGCAGTTCCCCCTTGGGGGGGGAGGACGAGCAGTACTTC
.,TRBV7-6,.,17,TRBJ2-4,CASSLATPGVAKNIQYF,TGTGCCAGCAGCTTAGCCACCCCGGGGGTAGCCAAAAACATTCAGTACTTC
once,TRBV6-5,.,12,TRBJ2-1,CASSYSQDEQFF,TGTGCCAGCAGTTACTCCCAGGATGAGCAGTTCTTC
.,TRBV29-1,TRBD2,16,TRBJ2-1,CSVGGLVAGGTNEQFF,TGCAGCGTTGGAGGGCTGGTAGCGGGAGGGACCAATGAGCAGTTCTTC
.,TRBV14,.,14,TRBJ2-3,CASSQTGSTDTQYF,TGTGCCAGCAGCCAGACAGGCAGCACAGATACGCAGTATTTT
.,TRBV30,TRBD2,15,TRBJ2-2,CAWGSTSGVLGELFF,TGTGCCTGGGGCTCGACTAGCGGCGTTCTGGGGGAGCTGTTTTTT
.,TRBV19,.,13,TRBJ1-5,CASSIELNQPQHF,TGTGCCAGTAGTATTGAGCTTAATCAGCCCCAGCATTTT
few,TRBV30,.,14,TRBJ1-2,CAWRPLGRNYGYTF,TGTGCCTGGAGGCCCCTGGGGAGAAACTATGGCTACACCTTC
.,TRBV2,.,13,TRBJ1-5,CASNRDSNQPQHF,TGTGCCAGTAACAGGGATAGCAATCAGCCCCAGCATTTT
once,TRBV25-1,.,16,TRBJ1-3,CASSEYPGAARNTIYF,TGTGCCAGCAGTGAATACCCGGGGGCGGCTAGAAACACCATATATTTT
few,TRBV7-9,.,15,TRBJ1-3,CASSLAAGSGNTIYF,TGTGCCAGCAGCTTAGCGGCAGGCTCTGGAAACACCATATATTTT
.,TRBV5-1,.,14,TRBJ2-2,CASGGEKNTGELFF,TGCGCCAGCGGAGGGGAGAAGAACACCGGGGAGCTGTTTTTT
once,TRBV18,.,16,TRBJ2-3,CASSPVQRPNTDTQYF,TGTGCCAGCTCACCAGTCCAGCGCCCCAACACAGATACGCAGTATTTT
.,TRBV30,.,13,TRBJ2-2,CAWSPGNTGELFF,TGTGCCTGGAGTCCTGGGAACACCGGGGAGCTGTTTTTT
.,TRBV7-3,.,13,TRBJ1-2,CASSLAGNYGYTF,TGTGCCAGCAGCCTGGCTGGGAACTATGGCTACACCTTC
.,TRBV7-2,.,14,TRBJ2-1,CASSIDYAADEQFF,TGTGCCAGCAGCATCGACTACGCGGCGGATGAGCAGTTCTTC
.,TRBV6-1,.,12,TRBJ2-7,CASRDRGYEQYF,TGTGCCAGCAGGGATCGGGGCTACGAGCAGTACTTC
.,TRBV6-6,.,15,TRBJ2-7,CASSYGGRESYEQYF,TGTGCCAGCAGTTACGGGGGCAGGGAATCCTACGAGCAGTACTTC
.,TRBV5-1,.,14,TRBJ1-3,CASSSRGSGNTIYF,TGCGCCAGCAGTTCCAGGGGAAGTGGAAACACCATATATTTT
.,TRBV2,.,11,TRBJ2-3,CASSALDTQYF,TGTGCCAGCAGTGCTCTAGATACGCAGTATTTT
.,TRBV4-3,.,17,TRBJ2-2,CASSQEVSGNFPGELFF,TGCGCCAGCAGCCAAGAGGTGTCGGGGAACTTCCCCGGGGAGCTGTTTTTT
.,TRBV4-1,.,14,TRBJ1-2,CASSQETPSYGYTF,TGCGCCAGCAGCCAAGAGACACCTAGCTATGGCTACACCTTC
.,TRBV27,.,14,TRBJ1-1,CASSLSRGNTEAFF,TGTGCCAGCAGTTTATCGAGGGGGAACACTGAAGCTTTCTTT
once,TRBV7-3,.,13,TRBJ2-1,CASSLLASHEQFF,TGTGCCAGCAGCCTACTAGCTTCCCATGAGCAGTTCTTC
.,TRBV4-3,.,14,TRBJ1-2,CASSQDYRNYGYTF,TGCGCCAGCAGCCAAGATTACAGGAACTATGGCTACACCTTC
.,TRBV5-4,TRBD2,15,TRBJ2-1,CASSIGAGDHNEQFF,TGTGCCAGCTCTATCGGAGCGGGAGATCACAATGAGCAGTTCTTC
.,TRBV4-1,.,16,TRBJ2-1,CASSHPRGGGRNEQFF,TGCGCCAGCAGCCACCCCAGAGGCGGGGGCCGCAATGAGCAGTTCTTC
.,TRBV7-9,TRBD1,15,TRBJ1-2,CASSQTGDADYGYTF,TGTGCCAGCAGCCAGACAGGGGACGCGGACTATGGCTACACCTTC
.,TRBV5-6,.,14,TRBJ2-7,CASSLAGYSYEQYF,TGTGCCAGCAGCTTAGCCGGCTACTCCTACGAGCAGTACTTC
.,TRBV6-1,TRBD2,17,TRBJ2-5,CASSATPGLAGQETQYF,TGTGCCAGCAGTGCCACACCGGGACTAGCGGGACAAGAGACCCAGTACTTC
.,TRBV18,.,16,TRBJ2-4,CASSPPTRGIENIQYF,TGTGCCAGCTCACCTCCAACACGAGGGATCGAAAACATTCAGTACTTC
.,TRBV7-2,.,15,TRBJ2-7,CASSGHDGGTYEQYF,TGTGCCAGCAGCGGACACGATGGCGGAACCTACGAGCAGTACTTC
.,TRBV5-1,.,16,TRBJ1-2,CASSPPRSQRRYGYTF,TGCGCCAGCAGCCCACCCCGCTCTCAAAGGCGCTATGGCTACACCTTC
.,TRBV11-3,.,16,TRBJ2-2,CASSSGQSANTGELFF,TGTGCCAGCAGCTCCGGACAGTCCGCGAACACCGGGGAGCTGTTTTTT
.,TRBV6-1,.,13,TRBJ1-5,CASSRGRDQPQHF,TGTGCCAGCAGCAGAGGACGAGATCAGCCCCAGCATTTT
.,TRBV18,.,16,TRBJ1-1,CASSPPTTTGNTEAFF,TGTGCCAGCTCACCACCGACGACAACAGGGAACACTGAAGCTTTCTTT
.,TRBV19,.,11,TRBJ2-1,CASSRGSEQFF,TGTGCCAGTAGTAGGGGCAGTGAGCAGTTCTTC
.,TRBV7-6,TRBD2,14,TRBJ2-1,CASSPGTRNNEQFF,TGTGCCAGCAGCCCCGGGACTAGAAACAATGAGCAGTTCTTC
.,TRBV7-9,TRBD1,15,TRBJ1-6,CASSLAGQGNSPLHF,TGTGCCAGCAGCTTAGCGGGACAGGGGAATTCACCCCTCCACTTT
.,TRBV29-1,.,13,TRBJ2-5,CSVVGRFQETQYF,TGCAGCGTTGTCGGGCGGTTCCAAGAGACCCAGTACTTC
few,TRBV29-1,TRBD2,14,TRBJ2-7,CSVAGLADTYEQYF,TGCAGCGTTGCGGGACTAGCGGACACCTACGAGCAGTACTTC
few,TRBV7-8,.,13,TRBJ1-5,CASSLGVDQPQHF,TGTGCCAGCAGCTTAGGGGTGGATCAGCCCCAGCATTTT
.,TRBV18,.,11,TRBJ1-4,CASSPNEKLFF,TGTGCCAGCTCACCTAATGAAAAACTGTTTTTT
.,TRBV7-9,.,14,TRBJ2-3,CASSLVGLPDTQYF,TGTGCCAGCAGCTTAGTCGGTCTCCCAGATACGCAGTATTTT
.,TRBV7-3,TRBD1,15,TRBJ2-1,CASSSPGQGYNEQFF,TGTGCCAGCAGCTCCCCCGGACAGGGTTACAATGAGCAGTTCTTC
.,TRBV19,TRBD1,15,TRBJ1-3,CASSVPRTGGNTIYF,TGTGCCAGTAGCGTGCCCAGGACAGGTGGAAACACCATATATTTT
.,TRBV9,.,14,TRBJ1-3,CASSQRQELNTIYF,TGTGCCAGCAGTCAAAGACAGGAACTAAACACCATATATTTT
once,TRBV11-3,.,16,TRBJ2-1,CASSLGGRGTSDEQFF,TGTGCCAGCAGCTTAGGGGGGAGGGGGACAAGCGATGAGCAGTTCTTC
.,TRBV4-1,.,17,TRBJ2-4,CASSQVEGGLAKNIQYF,TGCGCCAGCAGCCAAGTAGAAGGAGGGCTAGCCAAAAACATTCAGTACTTC
.,TRBV27,.,16,TRBJ1-2,CASRTAGQPGAYGYTF,TGTGCCAGCAGGACCGCCGGGCAGCCGGGCGCCTATGGCTACACCTTC
.,TRBV6-5,.,14,TRBJ2-6,CASSYSSGANVLTF,TGTGCCAGCAGTTACTCTTCTGGGGCCAACGTCCTGACTTTC
once,TRBV7-9,TRBD1,17,TRBJ1-4,CAGRGTAHSATNEKLFF,TGTGCCGGACGCGGGACAGCACATTCTGCAACTAATGAAAAACTGTTTTTT